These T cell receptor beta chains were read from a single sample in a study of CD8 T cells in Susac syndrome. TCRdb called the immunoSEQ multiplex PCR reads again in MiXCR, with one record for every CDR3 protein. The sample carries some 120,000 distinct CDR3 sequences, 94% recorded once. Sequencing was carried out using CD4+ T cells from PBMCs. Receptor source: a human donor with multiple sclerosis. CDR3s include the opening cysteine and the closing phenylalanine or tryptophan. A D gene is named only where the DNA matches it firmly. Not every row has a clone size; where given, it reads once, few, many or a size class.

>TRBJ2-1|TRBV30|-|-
TGTGCCTGGAGTGTAGCTGGTCTGAATGAGCAGTTCTTC
CAWSVAGLNEQFF
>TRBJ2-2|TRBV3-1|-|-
TGTGCCAGCAGCCAAGTCCCGGGCACCGGGGAGCTGTTTTTT
CASSQVPGTGELFF
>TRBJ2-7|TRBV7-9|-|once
TGTGCCAGCAGCTCGACGACAGGATCCTACGAGCAGTACTTC
CASSSTTGSYEQYF
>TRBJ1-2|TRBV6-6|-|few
TGTGCCAGCAGTCCCGGACAGCTCTATGGCTACACCTTC
CASSPGQLYGYTF
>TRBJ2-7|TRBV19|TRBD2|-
TGTGCCAGTAGTATCGGGGGGGCCTCCTACGAGCAGTACTTC
CASSIGGASYEQYF
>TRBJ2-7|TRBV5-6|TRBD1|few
TGTGCCAGCAGCTTGGACAGGGGCGAGCAGTACTTC
CASSLDRGEQYF
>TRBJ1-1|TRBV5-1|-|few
TGTGCCAGTAGTCTCCAGGGGACGAACACTGAAGCTTTCTTT
CASSLQGTNTEAFF
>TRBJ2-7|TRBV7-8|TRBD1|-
TGTGCCAGCAGCTTCAGGGACAGGGGCCTACTCTACGAGCAGTACTTC
CASSFRDRGLLYEQYF
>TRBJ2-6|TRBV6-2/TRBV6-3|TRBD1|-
TGTGCCAGCAGTTACCCCAGGGGGCCTGGGGCCAACGTCCTGACTTTC
CASSYPRGPGANVLTF
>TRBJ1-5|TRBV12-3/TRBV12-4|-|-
TGTGCCAGCAGCTCCACGGATTCTTATCAGCCCCAGCATTTT
CASSSTDSYQPQHF
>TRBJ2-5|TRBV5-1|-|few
TGCGCCAGCAGCTTGCAGGTTCCAGGGGAGACCCAGTACTTC
CASSLQVPGETQYF
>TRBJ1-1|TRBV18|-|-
TGTGCCAGCCTGACAGACTTCTTAAGGACTGAAGCTTTCTTT
CASLTDFLRTEAFF